The 3 T cell receptor beta chains below were found in one sample sequenced in a study of graft-versus-host responses after intestinal transplantation. The antigens of these receptors remain unknown. Only in-frame clones appear in the TCRdb table, and some are missing; sequencing was by immunoSEQ multiplex PCR. Of approximately 80,000 clones listed, approximately 91% are singletons. The material sequenced was unstimulated CD4+ T cells sorted from spleen or lymph node cells, taken before intestinal transplant. The source of these receptors is a human donor who received an intestinal transplant.

J is TRBJ2-2 and V is TRBV7-6, with D possibly TRBD1 on 5 matching bases. V gave up 1 base and J gave up 1 base, with 7 bases separating them. CDR3 size: 15 residues. Germline V gene sequence: CDR1 SGHVS, CDR2 FNYEAQ. CDR3 in amino acids: CASSLGDRNTGELFF. The CDR3 nucleotides read TGTGCCAGCAGCTTAGGAGACAGGAACACCGGGGAGCTGTTTTTT.

The table lists this clone with a few counts. J is TRBJ1-1 and V is TRBV6-1; the D gene is possibly TRBD1 (5 bases). Germline lookup yields CDR1 MNHNS and CDR2 SASEGT. V was trimmed by 9 bases and J by 8 bases, leaving 19 bases between them. The CDR3 contains 13 residues. CDR3 DNA: TGTGCCAGTACGCAGGAGGGGAGCCCCGAAGCTTTCTTT. Translating gives CASTQEGSPEAFF.

The CDR3 region has the DNA TGTGCCAGCAGTTCACCCGGGGGTCCCCCCTACGAGCAGTACTTC. Its translation: CASSSPGGPPYEQYF. The rearrangement links TRBV28 to TRBJ2-7, with D perhaps matching TRBD2 (6 bases). This CDR3 contains 15 residues. Germline V gene sequence: CDR1 MDHEN, CDR2 SYDVKM. The V gene lost 4 bases and the J gene lost 2 bases, with 15 bases spanning the gap.